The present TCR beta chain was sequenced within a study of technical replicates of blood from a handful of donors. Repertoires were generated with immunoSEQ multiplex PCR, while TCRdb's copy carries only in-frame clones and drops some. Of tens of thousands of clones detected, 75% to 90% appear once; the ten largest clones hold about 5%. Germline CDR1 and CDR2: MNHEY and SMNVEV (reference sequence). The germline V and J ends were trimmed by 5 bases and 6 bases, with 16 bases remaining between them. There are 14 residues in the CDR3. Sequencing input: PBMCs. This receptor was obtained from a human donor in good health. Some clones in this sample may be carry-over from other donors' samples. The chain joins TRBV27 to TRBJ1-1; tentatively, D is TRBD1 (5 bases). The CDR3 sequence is CASSTGTMKSEAFF. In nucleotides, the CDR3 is TGTGCCAGCAGTACCGGGACTATGAAATCTGAAGCTTTCTTT.